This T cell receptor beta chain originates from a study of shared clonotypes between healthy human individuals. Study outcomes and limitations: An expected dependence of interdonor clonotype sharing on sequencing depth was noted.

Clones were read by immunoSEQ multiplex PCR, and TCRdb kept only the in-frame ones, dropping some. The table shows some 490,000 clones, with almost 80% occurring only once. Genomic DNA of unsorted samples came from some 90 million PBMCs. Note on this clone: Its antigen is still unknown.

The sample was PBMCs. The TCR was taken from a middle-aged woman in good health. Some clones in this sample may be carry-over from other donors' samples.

CDR3 bases: TGTGCCAGCAGCCAAAGCGGGGTGTCGGGAGAGCAGTACTTC. It is translated as CASSQSGVSGEQYF. The chain joins TRBV7-2 to TRBJ2-7, with 7 bases aligning to TRBD2. Germline CDR1 is SGHTA and CDR2 is FQGNSA. The CDR3 is 14 residues long. Trimming cost V 5 bases and J 7 bases; bases outside gene matches: 11.